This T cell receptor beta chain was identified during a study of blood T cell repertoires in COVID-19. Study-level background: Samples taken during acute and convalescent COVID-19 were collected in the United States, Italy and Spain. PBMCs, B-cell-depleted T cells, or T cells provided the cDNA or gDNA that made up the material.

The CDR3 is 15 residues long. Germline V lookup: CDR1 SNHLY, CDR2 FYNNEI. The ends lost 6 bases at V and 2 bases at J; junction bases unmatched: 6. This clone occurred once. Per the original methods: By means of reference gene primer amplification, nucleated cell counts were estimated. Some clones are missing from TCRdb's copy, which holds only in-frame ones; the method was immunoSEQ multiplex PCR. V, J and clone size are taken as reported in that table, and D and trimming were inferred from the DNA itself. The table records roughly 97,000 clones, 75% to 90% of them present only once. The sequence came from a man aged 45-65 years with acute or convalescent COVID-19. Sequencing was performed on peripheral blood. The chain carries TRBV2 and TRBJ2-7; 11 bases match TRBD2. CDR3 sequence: CASRVLAGVAYEQYF. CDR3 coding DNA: TGTGCCAGCAGGGTACTAGCGGGAGTGGCCTACGAGCAGTACTTC.